This T cell receptor beta chain comes out of a study of early T cells in non-severe SARS-CoV-2 infection. Germline V gives CDR1 SGHTA, CDR2 FQGNSA. CDR3 size: 15 residues. V gave up 0 bases and J gave up 9 bases, with 12 bases separating them. TCRdb itself ran the 5' RACE reads through MiXCR, one entry per CDR3 protein. The sample contains 25,000 to 30,000 distinct CDR3 sequences, about 4.5% of which appear only once. This clonotype was seen ten or more times. The chain links TRBV7-2 to TRBJ1-6, with a tentative D call TRBD1 (5 bases). The sequence was collected from an adult who was a healthcare worker with PCR-confirmed SARS-CoV-2 infection or an uninfected control (not recorded which). The source material was whole blood. The CDR3 loop is CASSLARQGGSPLHF. DNA for the CDR3: TGTGCCAGCAGCTTAGCGAGGCAGGGAGGTTCACCCCTCCACTTT.